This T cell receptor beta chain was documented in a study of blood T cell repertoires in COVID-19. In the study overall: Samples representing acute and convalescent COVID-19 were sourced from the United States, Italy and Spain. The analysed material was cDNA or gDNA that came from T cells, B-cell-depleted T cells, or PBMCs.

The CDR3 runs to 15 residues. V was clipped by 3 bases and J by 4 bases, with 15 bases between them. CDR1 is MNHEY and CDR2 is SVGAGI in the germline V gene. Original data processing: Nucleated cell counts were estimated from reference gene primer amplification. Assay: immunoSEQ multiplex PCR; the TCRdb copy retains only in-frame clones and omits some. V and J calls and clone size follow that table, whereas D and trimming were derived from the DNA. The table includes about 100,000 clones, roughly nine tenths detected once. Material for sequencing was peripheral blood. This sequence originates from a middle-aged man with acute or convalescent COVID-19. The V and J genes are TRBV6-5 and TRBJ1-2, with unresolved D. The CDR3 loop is CASSYGRSRSYGYTF. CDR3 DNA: TGTGCCAGCAGTTATGGGAGGTCTCGAAGCTATGGCTACACCTTC.